This TCR beta chain stems from a study of memory CD4+ T cells and cytomegalovirus serostatus. At the level of the study: Healthy Belgian adult donors included 9 or 10 CMV-positive and some 24 CMV-negative people.

The sort gate was single viable CD3+CD4+CD8-CD45RO+ cells for memory CD4+ T cells. Deletions cut 2 bases from V and 1 base from J, with 16 bases between. The CDR3 consists of 17 residues. Produced via immunoSEQ multiplex PCR; TCRdb's table is partial and in-frame only. The sample yields approximately 44,000 clones, 76% seen once. The chain recombines TRBV23-1 with TRBJ2-3; D ambiguous. TRBV23-1 is identified as an open reading frame with a role that is uncertain. This receptor was taken from an adult in good health and CMV-seronegative. The sample was memory CD4+ T cells from blood. CDR3 bases: TGCGCCAGCAGTCAACCCGAACGAGTAGCCCGCACAGATACGCAGTATTTT. This codes for CASSQPERVARTDTQYF.